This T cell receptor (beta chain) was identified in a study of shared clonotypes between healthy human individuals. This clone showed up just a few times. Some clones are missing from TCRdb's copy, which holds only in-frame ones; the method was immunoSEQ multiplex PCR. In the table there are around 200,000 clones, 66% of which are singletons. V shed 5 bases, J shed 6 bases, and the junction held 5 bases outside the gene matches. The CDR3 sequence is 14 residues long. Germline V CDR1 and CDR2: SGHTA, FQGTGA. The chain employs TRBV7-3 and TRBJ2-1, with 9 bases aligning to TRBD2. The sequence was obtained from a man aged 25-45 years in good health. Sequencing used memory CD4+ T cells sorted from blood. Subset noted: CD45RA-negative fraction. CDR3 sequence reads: CASSNTAGGNEQFF. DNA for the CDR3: TGTGCCAGCAGCAATACAGCGGGAGGCAATGAGCAGTTCTTC.